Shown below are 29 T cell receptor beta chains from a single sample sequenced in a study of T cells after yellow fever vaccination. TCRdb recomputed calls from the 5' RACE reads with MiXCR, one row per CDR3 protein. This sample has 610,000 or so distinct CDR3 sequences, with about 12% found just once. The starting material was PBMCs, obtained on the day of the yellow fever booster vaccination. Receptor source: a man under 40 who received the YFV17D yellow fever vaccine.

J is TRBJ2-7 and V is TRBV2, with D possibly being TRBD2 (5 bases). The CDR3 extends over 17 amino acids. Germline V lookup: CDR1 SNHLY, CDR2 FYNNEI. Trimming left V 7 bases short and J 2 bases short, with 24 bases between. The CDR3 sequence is CASTPRREGWETYEQYF. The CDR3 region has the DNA TGTGCCAGCACCCCCCGAAGGGAAGGGTGGGAGACCTACGAGCAGTACTTC. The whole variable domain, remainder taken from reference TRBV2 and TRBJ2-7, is EPEVTQTPSHQVTQMGQEVILRCVPISNHLYFYWYRQILGQKVEFLVSFYNNEISEKSEIFDDQFSVERPDGSNFTLKIRSTKLEDSAMYFCASTPRREGWETYEQYFGPGTRLTVT.

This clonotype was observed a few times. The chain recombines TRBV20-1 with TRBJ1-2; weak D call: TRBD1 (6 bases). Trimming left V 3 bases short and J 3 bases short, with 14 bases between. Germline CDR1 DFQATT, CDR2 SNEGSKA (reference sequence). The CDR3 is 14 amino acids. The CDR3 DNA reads TGCAGTGCTAGGATAGCAGGGGAGGACTATGGCTACACCTTC. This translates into CSARIAGEDYGYTF.

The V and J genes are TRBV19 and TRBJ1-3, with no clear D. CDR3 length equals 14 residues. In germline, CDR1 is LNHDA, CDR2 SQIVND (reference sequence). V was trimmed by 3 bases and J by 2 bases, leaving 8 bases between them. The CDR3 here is CASSIQRAGNTIYF. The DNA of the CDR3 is TGTGCCAGTAGTATTCAGCGGGCTGGAAACACCATATATTTT.

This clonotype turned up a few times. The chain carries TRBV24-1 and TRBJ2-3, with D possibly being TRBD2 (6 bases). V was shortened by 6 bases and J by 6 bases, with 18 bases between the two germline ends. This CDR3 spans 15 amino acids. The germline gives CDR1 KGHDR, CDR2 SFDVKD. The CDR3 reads CATSPSGGAQDTQYF. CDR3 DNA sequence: TGTGCCACCAGTCCTTCCGGCGGGGCCCAGGATACGCAGTATTTT.

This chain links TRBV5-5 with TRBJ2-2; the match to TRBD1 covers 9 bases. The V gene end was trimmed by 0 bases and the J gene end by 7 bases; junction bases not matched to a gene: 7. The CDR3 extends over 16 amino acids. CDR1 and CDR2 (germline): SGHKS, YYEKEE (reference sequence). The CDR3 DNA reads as TGTGCCAGCAGCTTGGCCGGGACAGGGATCAGCGGGGAGCTGTTTTTT. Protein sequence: CASSLAGTGISGELFF.

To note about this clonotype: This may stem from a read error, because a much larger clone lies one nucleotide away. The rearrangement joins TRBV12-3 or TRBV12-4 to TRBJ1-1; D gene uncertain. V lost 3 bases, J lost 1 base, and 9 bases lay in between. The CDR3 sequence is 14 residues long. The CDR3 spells CASSFGQPNTEAFF. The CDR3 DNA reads TGTGCCAGCAGTTTCGGGCAGCCGAACACTGAAGCTTTCTTT.

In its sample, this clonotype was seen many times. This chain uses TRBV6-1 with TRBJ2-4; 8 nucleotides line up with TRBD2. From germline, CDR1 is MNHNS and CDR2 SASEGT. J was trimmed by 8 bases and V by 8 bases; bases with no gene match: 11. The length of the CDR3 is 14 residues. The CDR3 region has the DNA TGTGCCAGCCAGGATGCGGGAGGAGGGGACATTCAGTACTTC. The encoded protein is CASQDAGGGDIQYF.

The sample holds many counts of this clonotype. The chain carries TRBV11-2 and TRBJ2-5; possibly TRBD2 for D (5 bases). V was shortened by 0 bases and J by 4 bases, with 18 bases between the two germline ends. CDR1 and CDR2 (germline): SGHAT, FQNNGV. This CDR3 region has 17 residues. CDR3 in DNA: TGTGCCAGCAGCTTAGAATTTTCGGGGTCTTATCGAGAGACCCAGTACTTC. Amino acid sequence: CASSLEFSGSYRETQYF.

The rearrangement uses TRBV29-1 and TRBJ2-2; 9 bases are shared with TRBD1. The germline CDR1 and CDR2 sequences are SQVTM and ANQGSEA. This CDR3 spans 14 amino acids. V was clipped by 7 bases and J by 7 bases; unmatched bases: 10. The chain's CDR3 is CSARQGGAGGELFF. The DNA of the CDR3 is TGCAGCGCAAGACAGGGGGGGGCCGGCGGGGAGCTGTTTTTT.

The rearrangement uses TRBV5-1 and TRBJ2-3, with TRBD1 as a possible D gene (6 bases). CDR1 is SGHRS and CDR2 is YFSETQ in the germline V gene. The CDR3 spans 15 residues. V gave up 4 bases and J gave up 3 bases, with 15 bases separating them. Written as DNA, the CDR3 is TGCGCCAGCAGCCAATACAGGGAAGGAACAGATACGCAGTATTTT. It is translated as CASSQYREGTDTQYF.

CDR3 sequence reads: CSVGGENTGELFF. The CDR3 DNA reads TGCAGCGTGGGCGGGGAGAACACCGGGGAGCTGTTTTTT. The V and J genes are TRBV29-1 and TRBJ2-2, with a weak D call TRBD2 (6 bases). Germline V gives CDR1 SQVTM, CDR2 ANQGSEA. This CDR3 has 13 residues. The ends were cut back, 6 bases at V and 1 base at J, with 9 bases in the middle.

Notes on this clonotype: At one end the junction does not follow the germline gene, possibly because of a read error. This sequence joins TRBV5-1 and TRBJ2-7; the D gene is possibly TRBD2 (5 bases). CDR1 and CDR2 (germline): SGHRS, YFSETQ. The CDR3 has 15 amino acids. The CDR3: CTSSPGGGGSYEQYF. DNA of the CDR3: TGCACCAGCAGCCCCGGAGGCGGAGGTTCCTACGAGCAGTACTTC.

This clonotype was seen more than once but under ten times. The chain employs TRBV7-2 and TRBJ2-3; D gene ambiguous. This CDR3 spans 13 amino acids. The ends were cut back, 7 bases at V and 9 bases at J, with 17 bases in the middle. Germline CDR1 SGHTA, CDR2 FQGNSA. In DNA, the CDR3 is TGTGCCAGCACCCTTCCTGGGGTAGGGACGCAGTATTTT. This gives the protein CASTLPGVGTQYF.

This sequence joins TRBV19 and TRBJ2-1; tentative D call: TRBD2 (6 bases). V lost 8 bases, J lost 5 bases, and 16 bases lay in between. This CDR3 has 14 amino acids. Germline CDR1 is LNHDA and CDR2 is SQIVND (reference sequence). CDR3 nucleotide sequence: TGTGCCAGTGGGGGAGGTAAGCGGAACAATGAGCAGTTCTTC. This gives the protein CASGGGKRNNEQFF.

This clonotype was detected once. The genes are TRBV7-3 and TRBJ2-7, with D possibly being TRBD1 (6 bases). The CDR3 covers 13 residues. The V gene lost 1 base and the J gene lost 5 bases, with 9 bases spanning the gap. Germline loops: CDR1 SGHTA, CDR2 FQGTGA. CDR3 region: CASSLSNRDEQYF. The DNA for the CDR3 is TGTGCCAGCAGCTTAAGTAACAGGGACGAGCAGTACTTC.

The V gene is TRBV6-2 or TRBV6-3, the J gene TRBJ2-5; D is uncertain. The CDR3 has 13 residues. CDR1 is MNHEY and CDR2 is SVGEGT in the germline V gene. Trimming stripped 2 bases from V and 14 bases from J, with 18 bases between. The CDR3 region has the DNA TGTGCCAGCAGTTACAAAGGAAGGAACACTCTTTACTTC. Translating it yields CASSYKGRNTLYF.

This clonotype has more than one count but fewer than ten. The CDR3 DNA follows: TGTGCCATCAGTGAGCGGACCGAGCAGTACTTC. Its protein product is CAISERTEQYF. This rearrangement joins TRBV10-3 to TRBJ2-7; D not certain. The length of the CDR3 is 11 residues. Germline V CDR1 and CDR2: ENHRY, SYGVKD. The V end lost 2 bases, the J end lost 6 bases, and 5 bases lay between the germline ends.

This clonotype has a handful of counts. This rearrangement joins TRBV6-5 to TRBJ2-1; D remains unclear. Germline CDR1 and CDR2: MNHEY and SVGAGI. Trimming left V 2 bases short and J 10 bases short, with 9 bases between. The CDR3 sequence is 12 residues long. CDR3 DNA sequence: TGTGCCAGCAGTTACCTACAAGGGGAGCAGTTCTTC. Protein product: CASSYLQGEQFF.

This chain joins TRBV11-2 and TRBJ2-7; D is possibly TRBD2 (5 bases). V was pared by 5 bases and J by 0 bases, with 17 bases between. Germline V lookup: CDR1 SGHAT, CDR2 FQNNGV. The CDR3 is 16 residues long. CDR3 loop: CASSLIRRGSSYEQYF. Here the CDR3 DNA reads TGTGCCAGCAGCCTGATCCGACGGGGAAGCTCCTACGAGCAGTACTTC.

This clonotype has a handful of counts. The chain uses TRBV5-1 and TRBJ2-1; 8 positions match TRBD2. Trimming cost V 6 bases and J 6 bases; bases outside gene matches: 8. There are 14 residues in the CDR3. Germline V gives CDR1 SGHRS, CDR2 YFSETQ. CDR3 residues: CASTTSDLANEQFF. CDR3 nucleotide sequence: TGCGCCAGCACGACTAGCGACCTGGCCAATGAGCAGTTCTTC. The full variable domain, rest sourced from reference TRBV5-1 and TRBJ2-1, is KAGVTQTPRYLIKTRGQQVTLSCSPISGHRSVSWYQQTPGQGLQFLFEYFSETQRNKGNFPGRFSGRQFSNSRSEMNVSTLELGDSALYLCASTTSDLANEQFFGPGTRLTVL.

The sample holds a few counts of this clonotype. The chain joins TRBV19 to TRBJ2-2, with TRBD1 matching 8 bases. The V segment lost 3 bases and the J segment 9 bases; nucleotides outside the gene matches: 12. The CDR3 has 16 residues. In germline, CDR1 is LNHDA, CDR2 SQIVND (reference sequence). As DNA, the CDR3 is TGTGCCAGTAGTATCACGCAGGGGGCGAGGTTCAGGGAGCTGTTTTTT. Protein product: CASSITQGARFRELFF.

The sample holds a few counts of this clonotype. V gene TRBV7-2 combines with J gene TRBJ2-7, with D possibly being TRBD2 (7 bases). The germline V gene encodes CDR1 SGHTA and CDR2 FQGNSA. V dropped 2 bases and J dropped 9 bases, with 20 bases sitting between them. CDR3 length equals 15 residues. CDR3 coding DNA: TGTGCCAGCAGCTTAAAGGGGGGGCCGGGTGCCATGCAGTACTTC. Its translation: CASSLKGGPGAMQYF.

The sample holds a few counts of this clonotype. CDR3 DNA sequence: TGTGCCAGCAGCTTAGGGCCGGGACTAGCGGGGATTGAGCAGTTCTTC. Protein: CASSLGPGLAGIEQFF. The chain couples TRBV11-2 to TRBJ2-1; 13 bases map to TRBD2. The CDR3 consists of 16 residues. V lost 1 base to trimming and J lost 9 bases; unmatched junction nucleotides: 6. CDR1 and CDR2 from the germline V gene are SGHAT and FQNNGV. The entire variable domain, with the rest obtained from reference TRBV11-2 and TRBJ2-1, is as follows: EAGVAQSPRYKIIEKRQSVAFWCNPISGHATLYWYQQILGQGPKLLIQFQNNGVVDDSQLPKDRFSAERLKGVDSTLKIQPAKLEDSAVYLCASSLGPGLAGIEQFFGPGTRLTVL.

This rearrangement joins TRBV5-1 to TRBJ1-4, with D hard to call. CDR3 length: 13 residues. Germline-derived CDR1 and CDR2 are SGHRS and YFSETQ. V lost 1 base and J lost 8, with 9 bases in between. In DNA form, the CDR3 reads TGCGCCAGCAGCTTGAGGAACGAAGAAAAACTGTTTTTT. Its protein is CASSLRNEEKLFF.

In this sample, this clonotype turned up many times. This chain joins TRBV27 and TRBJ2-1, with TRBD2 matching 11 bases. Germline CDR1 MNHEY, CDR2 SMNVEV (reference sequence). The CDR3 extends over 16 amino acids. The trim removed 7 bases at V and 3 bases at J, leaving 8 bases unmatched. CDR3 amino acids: CASTRFGTSGYNEQFF. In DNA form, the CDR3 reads TGTGCCAGCACCCGGTTTGGGACTAGCGGCTACAATGAGCAGTTCTTC.

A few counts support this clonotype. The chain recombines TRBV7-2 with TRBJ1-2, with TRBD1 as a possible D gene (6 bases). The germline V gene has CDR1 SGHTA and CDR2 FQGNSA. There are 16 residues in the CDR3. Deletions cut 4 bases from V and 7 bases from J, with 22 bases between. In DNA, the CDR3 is TGTGCCAGCAGCTCCCTCTCCGGGACACCCTACCTTGGCTACACCTTC. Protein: CASSSLSGTPYLGYTF.

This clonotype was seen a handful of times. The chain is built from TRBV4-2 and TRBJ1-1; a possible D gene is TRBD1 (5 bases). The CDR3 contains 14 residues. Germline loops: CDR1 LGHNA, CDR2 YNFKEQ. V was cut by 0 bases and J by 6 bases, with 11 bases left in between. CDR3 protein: CASSQESRAAEAFF. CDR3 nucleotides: TGTGCCAGCAGCCAAGAAAGCAGGGCGGCTGAAGCTTTCTTT.

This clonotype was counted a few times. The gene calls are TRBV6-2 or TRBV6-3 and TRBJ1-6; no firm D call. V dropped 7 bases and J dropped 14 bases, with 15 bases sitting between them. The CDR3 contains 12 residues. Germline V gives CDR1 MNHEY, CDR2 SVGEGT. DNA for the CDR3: TGTGCCAGCAAGGACGGTCGCATTGCCCTCCACTTT. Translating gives CASKDGRIALHF.

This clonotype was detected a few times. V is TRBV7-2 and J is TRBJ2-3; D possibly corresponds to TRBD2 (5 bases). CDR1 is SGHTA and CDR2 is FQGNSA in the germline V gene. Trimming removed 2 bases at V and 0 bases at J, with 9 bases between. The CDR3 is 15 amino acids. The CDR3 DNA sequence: TGTGCCAGCAGCTTATTGCGGACTAGCACAGATACGCAGTATTTT. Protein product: CASSLLRTSTDTQYF.